Listed below are T cell receptor beta chains from one sample, sequenced in a study of blood T cell repertoires in COVID-19. Method: immunoSEQ multiplex PCR; TCRdb's copy keeps in-frame clones and lacks some. The sample has some 180,000 clones; around 86% are singletons. The specimen sequenced was PBMCs or T cells enriched from blood (not recorded which). These receptors all stem from a woman aged 40 to 50 in a cohort exposed to, infected with or recovered from COVID-19 (not recorded which). The CDR3 runs from the conserved cysteine through the conserved F or W. The order of the fields is V gene, D gene, CDR3 length, J gene, clone size, CDR3 protein, CDR3 DNA. A D gene is named only where the DNA matches it firmly. Size tells how often a clone was seen (once, few, many) or the class of an expanded clone, and some rows leave it out.

V gene: TRBV15
D gene: -
CDR3 length: 15
J gene: TRBJ1-6
clone size: -
CDR3 protein: CATRGGVWGNSPLHF
CDR3 DNA: TGTGCCACCCGAGGAGGGGTTTGGGGTAATTCACCCCTCCACTTT

V gene: TRBV10-2
D gene: TRBD1
CDR3 length: 14
J gene: TRBJ2-1
clone size: many
CDR3 protein: CASSEWQGDNEQFF
CDR3 DNA: TGCGCCAGCAGTGAATGGCAGGGGGACAATGAGCAGTTCTTC

V gene: TRBV4-1
D gene: -
CDR3 length: 14
J gene: TRBJ2-7
clone size: -
CDR3 protein: CASSQFGGSYEQYF
CDR3 DNA: TGCGCCAGCAGCCAATTTGGAGGGTCCTACGAGCAGTACTTC

V gene: TRBV5-5
D gene: TRBD1
CDR3 length: 13
J gene: TRBJ2-2
clone size: -
CDR3 protein: CASSLQGSGELFF
CDR3 DNA: TGTGCCAGCAGCTTACAGGGGTCCGGGGAGCTGTTTTTT

V gene: TRBV9
D gene: TRBD1
CDR3 length: 17
J gene: TRBJ1-2
clone size: -
CDR3 protein: CASSPRQGPSTNYGYTF
CDR3 DNA: TGTGCCAGCAGCCCACGACAGGGGCCCTCAACCAACTATGGCTACACCTTC

V gene: TRBV10-1
D gene: -
CDR3 length: 13
J gene: TRBJ2-5
clone size: -
CDR3 protein: CASSAGYQETQYF
CDR3 DNA: TGCGCCAGCAGCGCAGGGTACCAAGAGACCCAGTACTTC

V gene: TRBV7-8
D gene: -
CDR3 length: 18
J gene: TRBJ2-2
clone size: -
CDR3 protein: CASSLGLPGTRNTGELFF
CDR3 DNA: TGTGCCAGCAGCTTAGGCCTTCCCGGGACAAGAAACACCGGGGAGCTGTTTTTT

V gene: TRBV5-5
D gene: -
CDR3 length: 14
J gene: TRBJ2-1
clone size: -
CDR3 protein: CASSPPHAGNEQFF
CDR3 DNA: TGTGCCAGCAGCCCCCCCCATGCGGGGAATGAGCAGTTCTTC

V gene: TRBV11-2
D gene: -
CDR3 length: 14
J gene: TRBJ2-5
clone size: once
CDR3 protein: CASSLVFRQETQYF
CDR3 DNA: TGTGCCAGCAGCTTAGTCTTCAGGCAAGAGACCCAGTACTTC

V gene: TRBV30
D gene: -
CDR3 length: 13
J gene: TRBJ1-1
clone size: -
CDR3 protein: CAWTRGEGLEAFF
CDR3 DNA: TGTGCCTGGACCCGGGGGGAGGGACTTGAAGCTTTCTTT

V gene: TRBV7-7
D gene: -
CDR3 length: 17
J gene: TRBJ2-6
clone size: -
CDR3 protein: CASSAGLPSSGANVLTF
CDR3 DNA: TGTGCCAGCAGCGCGGGACTTCCTAGCTCTGGGGCCAACGTCCTGACTTTC

V gene: TRBV19
D gene: TRBD1
CDR3 length: 15
J gene: TRBJ1-1
clone size: -
CDR3 protein: CASSLRTGWNTEAFF
CDR3 DNA: TGTGCCAGTAGTCTTCGGACAGGGTGGAACACTGAAGCTTTCTTT

V gene: TRBV7-9
D gene: -
CDR3 length: 16
J gene: TRBJ2-7
clone size: -
CDR3 protein: CASSLASVIYSGEQYF
CDR3 DNA: TGTGCCAGCAGCTTAGCATCTGTCATTTATAGCGGCGAGCAGTACTTC

V gene: TRBV19
D gene: -
CDR3 length: 14
J gene: TRBJ1-1
clone size: -
CDR3 protein: CASTFPGLLTEAFF
CDR3 DNA: TGTGCCAGTACCTTTCCAGGGCTGCTCACTGAAGCTTTCTTT

V gene: TRBV4-3
D gene: TRBD2
CDR3 length: 19
J gene: TRBJ2-7
clone size: -
CDR3 protein: CASSQDRALAGVVPYEQYF
CDR3 DNA: TGCGCCAGCAGCCAAGATCGTGCACTAGCGGGAGTGGTCCCCTACGAGCAGTACTTC

V gene: TRBV7-9
D gene: -
CDR3 length: 15
J gene: TRBJ1-1
clone size: -
CDR3 protein: CASSLYDSQNTEAFF
CDR3 DNA: TGTGCCAGCAGCTTATATGACAGTCAGAACACTGAAGCTTTCTTT

V gene: TRBV27
D gene: TRBD2
CDR3 length: 15
J gene: TRBJ2-7
clone size: once
CDR3 protein: CASSSGLAGSTEQYF
CDR3 DNA: TGTGCCAGCAGTTCGGGACTAGCGGGATCTACCGAGCAGTACTTC

V gene: TRBV7-9
D gene: TRBD1
CDR3 length: 16
J gene: TRBJ1-6
clone size: -
CDR3 protein: CASSEGQGLDNSPLHF
CDR3 DNA: TGTGCCAGCAGCGAGGGACAGGGGCTAGATAATTCACCCCTCCACTTT

V gene: TRBV28
D gene: -
CDR3 length: 11
J gene: TRBJ1-1
clone size: few
CDR3 protein: CASTLGREAFF
CDR3 DNA: TGTGCCAGCACCCTGGGGAGGGAAGCTTTCTTT

V gene: TRBV11-3
D gene: -
CDR3 length: 14
J gene: TRBJ2-7
clone size: -
CDR3 protein: CASSTQGRPYEQYF
CDR3 DNA: TGTGCCAGCAGCACGCAGGGGCGCCCCTACGAGCAGTACTTC

V gene: TRBV13
D gene: TRBD1
CDR3 length: 16
J gene: TRBJ2-7
clone size: -
CDR3 protein: CASSSGERTDRYEQYF
CDR3 DNA: TGTGCCAGCAGCTCAGGGGAAAGAACGGACAGGTACGAGCAGTACTTC